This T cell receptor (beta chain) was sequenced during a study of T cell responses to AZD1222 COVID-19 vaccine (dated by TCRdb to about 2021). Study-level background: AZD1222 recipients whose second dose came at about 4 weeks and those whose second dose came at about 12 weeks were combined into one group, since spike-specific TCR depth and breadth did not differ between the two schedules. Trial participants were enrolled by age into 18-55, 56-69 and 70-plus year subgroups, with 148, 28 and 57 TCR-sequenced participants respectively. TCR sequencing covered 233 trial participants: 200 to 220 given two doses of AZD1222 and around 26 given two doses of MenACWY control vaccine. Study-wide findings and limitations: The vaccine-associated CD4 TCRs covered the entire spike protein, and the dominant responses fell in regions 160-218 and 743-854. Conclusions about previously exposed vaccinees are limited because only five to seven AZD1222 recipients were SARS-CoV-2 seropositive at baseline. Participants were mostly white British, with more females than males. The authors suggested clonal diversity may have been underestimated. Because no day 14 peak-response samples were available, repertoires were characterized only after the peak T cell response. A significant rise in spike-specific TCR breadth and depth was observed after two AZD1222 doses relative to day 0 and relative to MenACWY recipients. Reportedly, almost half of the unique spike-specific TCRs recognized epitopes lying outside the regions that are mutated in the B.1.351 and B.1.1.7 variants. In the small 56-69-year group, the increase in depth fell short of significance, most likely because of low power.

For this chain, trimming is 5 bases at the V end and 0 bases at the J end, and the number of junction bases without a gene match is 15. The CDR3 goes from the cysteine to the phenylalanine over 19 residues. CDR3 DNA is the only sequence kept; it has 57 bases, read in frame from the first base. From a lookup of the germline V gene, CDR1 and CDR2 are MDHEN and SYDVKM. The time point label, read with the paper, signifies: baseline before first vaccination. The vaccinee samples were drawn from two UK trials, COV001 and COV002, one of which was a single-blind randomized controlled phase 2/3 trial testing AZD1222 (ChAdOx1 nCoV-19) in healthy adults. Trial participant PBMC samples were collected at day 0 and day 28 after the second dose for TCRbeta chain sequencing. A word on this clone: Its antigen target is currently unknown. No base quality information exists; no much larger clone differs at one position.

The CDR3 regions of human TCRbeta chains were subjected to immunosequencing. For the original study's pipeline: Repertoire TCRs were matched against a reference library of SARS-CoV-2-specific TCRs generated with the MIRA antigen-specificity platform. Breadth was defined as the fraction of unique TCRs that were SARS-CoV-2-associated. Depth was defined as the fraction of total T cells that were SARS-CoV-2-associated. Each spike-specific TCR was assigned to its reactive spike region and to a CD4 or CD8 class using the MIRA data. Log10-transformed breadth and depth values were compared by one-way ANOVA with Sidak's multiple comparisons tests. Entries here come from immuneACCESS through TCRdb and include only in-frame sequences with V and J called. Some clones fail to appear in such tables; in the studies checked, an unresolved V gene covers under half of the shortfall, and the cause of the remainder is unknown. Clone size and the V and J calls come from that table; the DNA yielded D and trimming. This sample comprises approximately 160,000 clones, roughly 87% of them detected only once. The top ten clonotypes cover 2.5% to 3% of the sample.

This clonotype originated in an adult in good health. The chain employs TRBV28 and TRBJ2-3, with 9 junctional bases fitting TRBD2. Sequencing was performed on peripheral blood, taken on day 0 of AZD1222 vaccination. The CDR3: CASSPGASGIPLSTDTQYF. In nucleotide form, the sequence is TGTGCCAGCAGTCCGGGGGCTAGCGGGATACCTCTGAGCACAGATACGCAGTATTTT.